The 2 T cell receptor beta chains reported below all come from one sample, sequenced in a study of shared clonotypes between healthy human individuals. The data were produced by immunoSEQ multiplex PCR, yet TCRdb's version contains in-frame clones alone and is incomplete. The sample yields a few million clones, around 90% seen once. Sequenced input: naive CD4+ T cells sorted from blood. Subset reported: CD45RA+ positively selected. These receptors all stem from a man aged 18 to 29 in good health.

To note about this clone: The sample has other DNA sequences that encode this CDR3 too. The chain uses TRBV5-4 and TRBJ1-3, with D possibly matching TRBD1 (5 bases). Deletions cut 0 bases from V and 4 bases from J, with 8 bases between. CDR1 is SGHNT, CDR2 YYREEE, per germline (reference sequence). This CDR3 is built from 14 residues. CDR3 coding DNA: TGTGCCAGCAGCTTGGCTGGGGCGGGAAACACCATATATTTT. Translated: CASSLAGAGNTIYF.

The rearrangement links TRBV19 to TRBJ1-1; D is uncertain. CDR3 length: 11 amino acids. V lost 6 bases, J lost 6 bases, and 8 bases lay in between. The germline gives CDR1 LNHDA, CDR2 SQIVND (reference sequence). CDR3 coding DNA: TGTGCCAGTAGCAATAGGGCTGAAGCTTTCTTT. This translates into CASSNRAEAFF. The full variable domain, completed using reference TRBV19 and TRBJ1-1, is DGGITQSPKYLFRKEGQNVTLSCEQNLNHDAMYWYRQDPGQGLRLIYYSQIVNDFQKGDIAEGYSVSREKKESFPLTVTSAQKNPTAFYLCASSNRAEAFFGQGTRLTVV.